The sequence of this TCR beta chain was determined in a study of Ad26.COV2.S vaccination and SARS-CoV-2 variants. Whole-study context: The Ad26.COV2.S arm of the COV1001 trial was where the donor was placed.

Regarding treatment: roughly 20 received Ad26.COV2.S at low or high dose, single or two shots; a few received placebo; per-sample allocation not given. Samples were taken on day 63 after the first vaccine or placebo injection. Wuhan-strain spike was delivered by a replication-incompetent Ad26 vector. Clones were sequenced by immunoSEQ multiplex PCR, and TCRdb holds only the in-frame ones, with some missing. The sample records around 450,000 clones, roughly 89% being singletons. The V gene's germline CDR1 is SGHTA and CDR2 FQGTGA. Germline trimming cut 4 bases from V and 3 bases from J; bases unmatched to any gene: 6. The CDR3 is 15 amino acids.

The J gene is TRBJ2-1, the V gene TRBV7-3; 7 bases align to TRBD2. The source was peripheral blood, collected in a trial of Ad26.COV2.S vaccine versus placebo. This receptor was obtained from a person aged 18-60 years who received the Ad26.COV2.S COVID-19 vaccine or a placebo. The CDR3 region has the DNA TGTGCCAGCAGCTACCGCGGCGGGAGCTACAATGAGCAGTTCTTC. Its translation: CASSYRGGSYNEQFF.